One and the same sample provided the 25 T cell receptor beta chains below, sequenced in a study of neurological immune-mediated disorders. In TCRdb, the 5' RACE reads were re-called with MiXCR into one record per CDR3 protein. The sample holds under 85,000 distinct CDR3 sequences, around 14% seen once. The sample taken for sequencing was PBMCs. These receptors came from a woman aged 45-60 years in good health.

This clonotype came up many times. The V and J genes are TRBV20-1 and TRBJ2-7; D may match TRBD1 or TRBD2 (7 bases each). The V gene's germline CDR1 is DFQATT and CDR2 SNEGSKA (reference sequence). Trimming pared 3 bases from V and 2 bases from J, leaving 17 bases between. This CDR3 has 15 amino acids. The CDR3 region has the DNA TGCAGTGCTAGGGGAGGGACAGTAGGTACCTACGAGCAGTACTTC. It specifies CSARGGTVGTYEQYF.

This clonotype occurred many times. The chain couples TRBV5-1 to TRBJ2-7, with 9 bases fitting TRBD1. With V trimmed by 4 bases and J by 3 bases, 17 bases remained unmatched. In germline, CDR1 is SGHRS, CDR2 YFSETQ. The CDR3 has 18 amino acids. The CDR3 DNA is TGCGCCAGCAGCCCGACCCTCTTTTACAGGGGGCCCTACTACGAGCAGTACTTC. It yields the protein CASSPTLFYRGPYYEQYF.

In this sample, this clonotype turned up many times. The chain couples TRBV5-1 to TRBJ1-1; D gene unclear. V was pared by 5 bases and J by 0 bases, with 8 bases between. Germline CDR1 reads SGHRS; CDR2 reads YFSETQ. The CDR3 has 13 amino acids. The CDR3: CASSLEMNTEAFF. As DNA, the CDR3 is TGCGCCAGCAGTTTAGAGATGAACACTGAAGCTTTCTTT.

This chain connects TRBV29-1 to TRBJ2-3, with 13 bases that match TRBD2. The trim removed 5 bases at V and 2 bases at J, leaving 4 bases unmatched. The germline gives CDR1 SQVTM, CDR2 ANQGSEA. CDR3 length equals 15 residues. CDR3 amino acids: CSVSGLAGPTDTQYF. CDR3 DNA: TGCAGCGTTTCGGGACTAGCGGGGCCCACAGATACGCAGTATTTT.

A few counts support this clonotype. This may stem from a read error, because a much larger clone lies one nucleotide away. The CDR3, as DNA: TGTGCCAGCAGTAAGACAGGGGGCAGTCAGCCCCAGCATTTT. Translated, it gives CASSKTGGSQPQHF. The V gene is TRBV6-2 or TRBV6-3, the J gene TRBJ1-5; 10 bases are a match to TRBD1. Germline-derived CDR1 and CDR2 are MNHEY and SVGEGT. V lost 5 bases and J lost 6; bases outside the gene matches: 4. The CDR3 is made up of 14 amino acids.

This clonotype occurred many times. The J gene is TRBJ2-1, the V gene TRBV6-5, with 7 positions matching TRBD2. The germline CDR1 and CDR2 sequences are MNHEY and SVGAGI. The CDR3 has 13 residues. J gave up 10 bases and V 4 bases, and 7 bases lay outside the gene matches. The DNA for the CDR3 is TGTGCCAGCAGTTCGGCTGGGAGGGGAGAGCAGTTCTTC. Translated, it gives CASSSAGRGEQFF.

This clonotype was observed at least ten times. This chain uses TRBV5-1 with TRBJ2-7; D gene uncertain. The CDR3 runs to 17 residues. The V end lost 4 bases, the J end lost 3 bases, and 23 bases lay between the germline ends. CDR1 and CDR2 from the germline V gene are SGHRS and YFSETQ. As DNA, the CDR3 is TGCGCCAGCAGCAGCTCCGCCCCGGGTTTAGGAAACTACGAGCAGTACTTC. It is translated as CASSSSAPGLGNYEQYF.

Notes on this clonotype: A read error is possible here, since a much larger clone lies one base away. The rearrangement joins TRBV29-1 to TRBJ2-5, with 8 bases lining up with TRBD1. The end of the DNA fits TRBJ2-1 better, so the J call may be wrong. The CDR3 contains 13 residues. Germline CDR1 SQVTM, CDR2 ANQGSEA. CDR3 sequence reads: CSVVRTGLETQFF. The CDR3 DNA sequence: TGCAGCGTTGTCAGGACAGGGCTGGAGACCCAGTTCTTC.

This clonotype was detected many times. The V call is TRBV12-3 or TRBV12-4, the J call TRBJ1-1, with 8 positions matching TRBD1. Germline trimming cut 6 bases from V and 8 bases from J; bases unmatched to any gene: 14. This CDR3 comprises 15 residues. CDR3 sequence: CASRYPGGGPVEAFF. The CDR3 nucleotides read TGTGCCAGCAGGTATCCAGGGGGCGGCCCTGTAGAAGCTTTCTTT.

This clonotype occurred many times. In DNA form, the CDR3 reads TGCAGCGTGTGGACTAGCGGGAGACACTACAATGAGCAGTTCTTC. It yields the protein CSVWTSGRHYNEQFF. This chain connects TRBV29-1 to TRBJ2-1; TRBD2 agrees at 13 bases. The germline V gene encodes CDR1 SQVTM and CDR2 ANQGSEA. This CDR3 is built from 15 residues. V shed 6 bases and J 3 bases; nucleotides not matched to a gene: 5.

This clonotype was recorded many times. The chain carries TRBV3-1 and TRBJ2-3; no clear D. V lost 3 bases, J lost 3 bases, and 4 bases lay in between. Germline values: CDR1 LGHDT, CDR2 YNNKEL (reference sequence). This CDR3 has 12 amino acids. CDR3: CASSQSTDTQYF. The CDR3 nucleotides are TGTGCCAGCAGCCAGAGTACAGATACGCAGTATTTT.

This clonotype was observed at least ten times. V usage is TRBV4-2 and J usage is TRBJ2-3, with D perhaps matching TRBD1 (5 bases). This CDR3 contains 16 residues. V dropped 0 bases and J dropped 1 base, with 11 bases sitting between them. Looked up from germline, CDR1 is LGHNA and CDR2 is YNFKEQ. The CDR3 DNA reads TGTGCCAGCAGCCAAGATTTGGGGCCAGGCACAGATACGCAGTATTTT. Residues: CASSQDLGPGTDTQYF.

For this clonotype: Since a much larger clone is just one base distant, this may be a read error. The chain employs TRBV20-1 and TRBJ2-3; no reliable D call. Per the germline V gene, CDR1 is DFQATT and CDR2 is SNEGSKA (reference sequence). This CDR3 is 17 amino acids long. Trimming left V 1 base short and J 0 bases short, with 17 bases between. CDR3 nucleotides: TGCAGTGCTAGAGTACGACATAAGGGCATAAGCACAGATACGCAGTATTTT. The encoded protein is CSARVRHKGISTDTQYF.

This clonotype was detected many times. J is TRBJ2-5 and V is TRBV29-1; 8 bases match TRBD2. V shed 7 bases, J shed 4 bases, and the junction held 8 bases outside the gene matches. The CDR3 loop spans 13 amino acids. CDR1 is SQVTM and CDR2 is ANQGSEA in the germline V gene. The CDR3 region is CSERLAGGETQYF. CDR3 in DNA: TGCAGCGAACGGTTGGCGGGAGGAGAGACCCAGTACTTC.

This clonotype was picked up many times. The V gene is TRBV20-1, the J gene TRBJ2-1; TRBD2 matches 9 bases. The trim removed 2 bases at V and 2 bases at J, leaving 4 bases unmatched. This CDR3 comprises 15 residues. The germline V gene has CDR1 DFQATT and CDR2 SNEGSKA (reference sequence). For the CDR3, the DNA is TGCAGTGCTAGAAAGAGCGGGAGGCCCTACAATGAGCAGTTCTTC. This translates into CSARKSGRPYNEQFF.

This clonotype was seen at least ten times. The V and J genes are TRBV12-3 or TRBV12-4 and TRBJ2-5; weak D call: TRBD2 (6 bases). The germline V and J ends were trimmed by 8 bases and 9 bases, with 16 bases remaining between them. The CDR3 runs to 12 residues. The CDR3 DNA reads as TGTGCCAGCCTCAGGGACTCCAAGCCCCAGTACTTC. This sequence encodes CASLRDSKPQYF.

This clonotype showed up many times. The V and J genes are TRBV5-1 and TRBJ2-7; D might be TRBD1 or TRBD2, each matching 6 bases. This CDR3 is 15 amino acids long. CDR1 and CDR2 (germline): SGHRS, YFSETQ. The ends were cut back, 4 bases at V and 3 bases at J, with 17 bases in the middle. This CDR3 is CASSPGDTRGYEQYF. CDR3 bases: TGCGCCAGCAGCCCGGGGGACACGCGAGGCTACGAGCAGTACTTC. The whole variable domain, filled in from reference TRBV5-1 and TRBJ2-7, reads KAGVTQTPRYLIKTRGQQVTLSCSPISGHRSVSWYQQTPGQGLQFLFEYFSETQRNKGNFPGRFSGRQFSNSRSEMNVSTLELGDSALYLCASSPGDTRGYEQYFGPGTRLTVT.

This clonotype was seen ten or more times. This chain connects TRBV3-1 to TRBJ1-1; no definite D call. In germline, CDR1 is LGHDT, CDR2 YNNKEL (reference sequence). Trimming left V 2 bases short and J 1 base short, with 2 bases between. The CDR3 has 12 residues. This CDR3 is CASSQRNTEAFF. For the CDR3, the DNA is TGTGCCAGCAGCCAAAGGAACACTGAAGCTTTCTTT. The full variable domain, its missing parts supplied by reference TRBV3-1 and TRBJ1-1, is DTAVSQTPKYLVTQMGNDKSIKCEQNLGHDTMYWYKQDSKKFLKIMFSYNNKELIINETVPNRFSPKSPDKAHLNLHINSLELGDSAVYFCASSQRNTEAFFGQGTRLTVV.

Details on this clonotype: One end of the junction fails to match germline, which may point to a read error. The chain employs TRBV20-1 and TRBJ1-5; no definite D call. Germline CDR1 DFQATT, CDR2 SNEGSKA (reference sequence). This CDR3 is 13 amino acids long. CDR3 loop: CSARLRTDQTQHF. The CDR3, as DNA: TGCAGTGCTAGACTTCGCACAGATCAGACCCAGCATTTT.

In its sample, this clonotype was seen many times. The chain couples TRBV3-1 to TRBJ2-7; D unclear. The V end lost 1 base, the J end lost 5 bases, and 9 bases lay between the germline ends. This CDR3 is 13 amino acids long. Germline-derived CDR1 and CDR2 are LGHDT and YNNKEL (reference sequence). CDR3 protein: CASSQVGPHEQYF. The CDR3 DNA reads TGTGCCAGCAGCCAAGTAGGACCCCACGAGCAGTACTTC.

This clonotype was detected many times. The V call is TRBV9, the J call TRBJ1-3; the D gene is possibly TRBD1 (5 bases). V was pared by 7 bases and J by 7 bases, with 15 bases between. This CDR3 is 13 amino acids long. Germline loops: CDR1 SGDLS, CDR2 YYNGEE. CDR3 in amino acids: CASGEGPINTIYF. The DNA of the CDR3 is TGTGCCAGCGGGGAGGGACCCATCAACACCATATATTTT.

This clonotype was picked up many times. The CDR3 region is CASSIPTRDRAYF. CDR3 DNA sequence: TGTGCCAGCAGTATCCCAACCCGGGACAGGGCGTACTTC. This rearrangement joins TRBV28 to TRBJ2-5, with TRBD1 matching 9 bases. V was clipped by 5 bases and J by 13 bases; unmatched bases: 11. CDR1 is MDHEN, CDR2 SYDVKM, per germline. The CDR3 runs to 13 residues.

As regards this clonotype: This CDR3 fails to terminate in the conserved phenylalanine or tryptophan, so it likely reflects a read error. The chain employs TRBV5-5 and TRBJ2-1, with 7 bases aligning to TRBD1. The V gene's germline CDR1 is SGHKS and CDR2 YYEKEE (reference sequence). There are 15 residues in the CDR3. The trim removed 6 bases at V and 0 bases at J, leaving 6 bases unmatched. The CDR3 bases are TGTGCCAGCATCCTAGGACAGGCCTCCTACAATGAGCAGTTCTCC. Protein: CASILGQASYNEQFS.

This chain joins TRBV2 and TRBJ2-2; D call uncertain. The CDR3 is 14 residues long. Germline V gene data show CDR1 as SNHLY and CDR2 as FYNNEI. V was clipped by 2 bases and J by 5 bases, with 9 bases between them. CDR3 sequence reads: CASSETIWTGELFF. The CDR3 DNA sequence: TGTGCCAGCAGTGAAACTATATGGACCGGGGAGCTGTTTTTT.

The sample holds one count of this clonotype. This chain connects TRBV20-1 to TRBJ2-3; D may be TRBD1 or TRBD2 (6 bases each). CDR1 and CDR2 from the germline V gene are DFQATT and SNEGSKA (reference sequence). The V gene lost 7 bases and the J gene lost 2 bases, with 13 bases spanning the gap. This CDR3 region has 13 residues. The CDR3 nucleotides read TGCAGTGATAAAGGGGGGAACACAGATACGCAGTATTTT. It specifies CSDKGGNTDTQYF.